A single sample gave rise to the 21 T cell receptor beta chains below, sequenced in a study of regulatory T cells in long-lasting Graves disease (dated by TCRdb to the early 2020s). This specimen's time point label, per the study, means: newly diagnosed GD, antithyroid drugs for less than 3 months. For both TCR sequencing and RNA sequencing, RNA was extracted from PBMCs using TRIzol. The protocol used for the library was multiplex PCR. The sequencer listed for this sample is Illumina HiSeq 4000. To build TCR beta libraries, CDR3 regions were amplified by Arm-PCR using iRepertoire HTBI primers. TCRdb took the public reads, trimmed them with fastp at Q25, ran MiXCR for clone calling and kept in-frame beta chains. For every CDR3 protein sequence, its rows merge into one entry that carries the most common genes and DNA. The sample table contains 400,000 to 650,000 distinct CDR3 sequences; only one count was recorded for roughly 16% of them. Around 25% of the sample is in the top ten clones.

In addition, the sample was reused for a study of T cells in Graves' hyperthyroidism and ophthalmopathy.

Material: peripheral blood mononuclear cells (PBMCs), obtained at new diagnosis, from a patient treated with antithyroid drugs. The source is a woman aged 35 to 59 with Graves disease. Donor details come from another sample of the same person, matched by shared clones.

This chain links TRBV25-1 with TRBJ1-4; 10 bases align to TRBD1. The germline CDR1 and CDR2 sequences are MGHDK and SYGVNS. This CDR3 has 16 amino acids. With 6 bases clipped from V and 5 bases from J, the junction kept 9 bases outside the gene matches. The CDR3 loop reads CASSPTTGQGNEKLFF. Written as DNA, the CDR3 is TGTGCCAGCAGCCCAACCACGGGACAGGGGAATGAAAAACTGTTTTTT. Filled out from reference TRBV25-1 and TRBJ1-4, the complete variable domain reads EADIYQTPRYLVIGTGKKITLECSQTMGHDKMYWYQQDPGMELHLIHYSYGVNSTEKGDLSSESTVSRIRTEHFPLTLESARPSHTSQYLCASSPTTGQGNEKLFFGSGTQLSVL.

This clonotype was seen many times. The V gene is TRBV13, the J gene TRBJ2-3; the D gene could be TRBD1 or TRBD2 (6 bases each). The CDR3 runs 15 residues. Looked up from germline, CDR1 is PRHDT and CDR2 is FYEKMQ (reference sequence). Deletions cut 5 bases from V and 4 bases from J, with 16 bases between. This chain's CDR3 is CASSLSRGAADTQYF. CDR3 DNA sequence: TGTGCCAGCAGCCTATCAAGGGGGGCGGCAGATACGCAGTATTTT.

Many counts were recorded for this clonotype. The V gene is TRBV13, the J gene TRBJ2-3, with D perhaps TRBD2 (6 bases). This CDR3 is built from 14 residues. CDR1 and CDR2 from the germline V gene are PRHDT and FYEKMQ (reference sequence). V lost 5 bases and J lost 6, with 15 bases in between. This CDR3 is CASSVVGGPDTQYF. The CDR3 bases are TGTGCCAGCAGCGTAGTGGGGGGTCCCGATACGCAGTATTTT.

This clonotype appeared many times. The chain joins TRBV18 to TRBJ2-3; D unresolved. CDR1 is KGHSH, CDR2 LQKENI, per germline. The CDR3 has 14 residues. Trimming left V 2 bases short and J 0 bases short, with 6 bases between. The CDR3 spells CASSPLGSTDTQYF. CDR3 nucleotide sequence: TGTGCCAGCTCACCATTGGGCAGCACAGATACGCAGTATTTT.

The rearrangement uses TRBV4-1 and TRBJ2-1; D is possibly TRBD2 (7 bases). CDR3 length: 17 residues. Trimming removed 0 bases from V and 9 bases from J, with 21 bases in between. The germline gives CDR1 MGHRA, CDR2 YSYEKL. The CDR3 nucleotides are TGCGCCAGCAGCCAAGATCCCTTCAGAGGGGGGGCTACTGAGCAGTTCTTC. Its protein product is CASSQDPFRGGATEQFF.

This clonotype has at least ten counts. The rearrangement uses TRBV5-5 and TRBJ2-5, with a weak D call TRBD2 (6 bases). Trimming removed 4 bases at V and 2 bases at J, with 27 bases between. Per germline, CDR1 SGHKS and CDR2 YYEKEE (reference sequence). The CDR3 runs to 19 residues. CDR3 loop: CASSHSPPRGGGIQETQYF. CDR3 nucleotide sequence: TGTGCCAGCAGCCATTCCCCCCCTCGGGGAGGAGGGATTCAAGAGACCCAGTACTTC.

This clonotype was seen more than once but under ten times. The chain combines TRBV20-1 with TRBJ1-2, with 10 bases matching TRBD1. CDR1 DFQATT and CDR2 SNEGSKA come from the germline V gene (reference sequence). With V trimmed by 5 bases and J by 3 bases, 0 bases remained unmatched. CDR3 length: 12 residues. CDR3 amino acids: CSAGTGDYGYTF. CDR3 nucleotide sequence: TGCAGTGCTGGGACAGGGGACTATGGCTACACCTTC.

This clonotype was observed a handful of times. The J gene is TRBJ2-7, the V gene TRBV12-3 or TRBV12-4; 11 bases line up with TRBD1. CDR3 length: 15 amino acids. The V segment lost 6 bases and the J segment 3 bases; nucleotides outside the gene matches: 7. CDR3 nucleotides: TGTGCCAGCAGCTCCGGGACAGGGGGATTCTACGAGCAGTACTTC. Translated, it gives CASSSGTGGFYEQYF.

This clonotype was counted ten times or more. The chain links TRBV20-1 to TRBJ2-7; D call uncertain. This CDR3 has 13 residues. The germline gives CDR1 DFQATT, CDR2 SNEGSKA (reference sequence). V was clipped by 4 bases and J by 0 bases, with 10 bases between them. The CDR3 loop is CSATSGDSYEQYF. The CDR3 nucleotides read TGCAGTGCTACTAGTGGGGACTCCTACGAGCAGTACTTC.

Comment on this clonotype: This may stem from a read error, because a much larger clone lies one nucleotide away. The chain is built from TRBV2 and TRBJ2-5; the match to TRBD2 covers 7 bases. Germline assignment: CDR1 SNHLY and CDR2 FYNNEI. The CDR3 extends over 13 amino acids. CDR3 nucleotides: TGTGCCAGCAGTGTCCAGGCGGGAGAGCCCCAGTACTTC. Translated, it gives CASSVQAGEPQYF.

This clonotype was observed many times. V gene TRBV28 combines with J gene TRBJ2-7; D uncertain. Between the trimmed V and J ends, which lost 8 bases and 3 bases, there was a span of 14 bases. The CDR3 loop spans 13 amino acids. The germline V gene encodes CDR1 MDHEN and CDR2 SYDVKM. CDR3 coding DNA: TGTGCCAGCCATCAGGCTAAAAGCTACGAGCAGTACTTC. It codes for CASHQAKSYEQYF.

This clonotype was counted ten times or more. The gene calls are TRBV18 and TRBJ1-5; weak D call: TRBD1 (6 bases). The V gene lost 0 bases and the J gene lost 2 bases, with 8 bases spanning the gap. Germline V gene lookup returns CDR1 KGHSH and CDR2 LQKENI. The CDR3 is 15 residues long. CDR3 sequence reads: CASSPPGQRNQPQHF. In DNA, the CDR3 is TGTGCCAGCTCACCACCAGGACAGCGCAATCAGCCCCAGCATTTT.

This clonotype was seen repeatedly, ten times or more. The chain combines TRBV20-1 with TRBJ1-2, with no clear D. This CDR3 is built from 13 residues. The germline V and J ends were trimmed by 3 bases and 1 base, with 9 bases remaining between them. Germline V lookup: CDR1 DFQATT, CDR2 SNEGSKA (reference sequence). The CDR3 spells CSARAEDNYGYTF. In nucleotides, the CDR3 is TGCAGTGCTAGGGCAGAAGATAACTATGGCTACACCTTC.

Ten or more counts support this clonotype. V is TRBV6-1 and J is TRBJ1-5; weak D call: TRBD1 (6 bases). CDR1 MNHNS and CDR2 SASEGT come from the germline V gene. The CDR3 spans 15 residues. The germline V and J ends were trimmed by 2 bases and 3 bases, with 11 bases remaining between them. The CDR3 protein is CASSEPGDPNQPQHF. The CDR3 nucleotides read TGTGCCAGCAGTGAACCAGGGGACCCCAATCAGCCCCAGCATTTT.

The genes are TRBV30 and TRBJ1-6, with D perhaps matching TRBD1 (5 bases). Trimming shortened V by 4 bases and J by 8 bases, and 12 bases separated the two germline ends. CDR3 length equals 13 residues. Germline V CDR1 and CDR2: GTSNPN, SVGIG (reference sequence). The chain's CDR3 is CAWTGTAHSPLHF. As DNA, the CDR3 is TGTGCCTGGACCGGGACGGCTCATTCACCCCTCCACTTT.

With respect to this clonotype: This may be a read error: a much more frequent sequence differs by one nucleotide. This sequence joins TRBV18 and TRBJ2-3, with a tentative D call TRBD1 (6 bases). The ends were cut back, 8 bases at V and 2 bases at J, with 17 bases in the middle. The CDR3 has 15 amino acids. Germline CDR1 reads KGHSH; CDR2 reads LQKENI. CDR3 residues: CASPPLQGITDTQYF. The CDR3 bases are TGTGCCAGCCCTCCACTACAGGGTATCACAGATACGCAGTATTTT. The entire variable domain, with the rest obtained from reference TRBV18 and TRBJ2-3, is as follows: NAGVMQNPRHLVRRRGQEARLRCSPMKGHSHVYWYRQLPEEGLKFMVYLQKENIIDESGMPKERFSAEFPKEGPSILRIQQVVRGDSAAYFCASPPLQGITDTQYFGPGTRLTVL.

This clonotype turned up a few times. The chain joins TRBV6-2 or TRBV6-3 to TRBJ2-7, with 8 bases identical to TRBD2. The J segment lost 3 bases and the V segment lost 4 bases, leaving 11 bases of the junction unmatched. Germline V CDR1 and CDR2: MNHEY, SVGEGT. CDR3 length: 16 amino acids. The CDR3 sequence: CASSLDRGGPFYEQYF. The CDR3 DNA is TGTGCCAGCAGTTTAGATCGCGGGGGGCCTTTCTACGAGCAGTACTTC.

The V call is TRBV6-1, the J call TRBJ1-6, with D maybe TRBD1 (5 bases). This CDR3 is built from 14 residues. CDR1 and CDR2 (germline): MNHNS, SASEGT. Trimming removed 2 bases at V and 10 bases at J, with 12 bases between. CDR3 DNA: TGTGCCAGCAGTGAACTTGGGGGTAACTCACCCCTCCACTTT. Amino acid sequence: CASSELGGNSPLHF.

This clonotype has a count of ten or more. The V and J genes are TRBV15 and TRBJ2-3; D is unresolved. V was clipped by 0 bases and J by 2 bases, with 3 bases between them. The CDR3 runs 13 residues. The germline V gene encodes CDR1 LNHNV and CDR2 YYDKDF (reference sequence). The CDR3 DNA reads TGTGCCACCAGCAGAGATTTCACAGATACGCAGTATTTT. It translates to CATSRDFTDTQYF.

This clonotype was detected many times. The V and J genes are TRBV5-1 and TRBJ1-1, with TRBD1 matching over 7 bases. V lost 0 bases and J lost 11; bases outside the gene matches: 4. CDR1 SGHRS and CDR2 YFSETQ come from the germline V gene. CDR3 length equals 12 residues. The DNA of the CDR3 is TGCGCCAGCAGCTTGGAGCAGGGGGGTGCTTTCTTT. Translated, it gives CASSLEQGGAFF.

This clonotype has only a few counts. The DNA for the CDR3 is TGTGCCAGCTCACTCCTCGCGGACCTTAACTATGGCTACACCTTC. Translation: CASSLLADLNYGYTF. The V gene is TRBV18, the J gene TRBJ1-2, with D unresolved. There are 15 residues in the CDR3. The V end was cut by 4 bases, the J end by 1 base, with 13 bases between. Per the germline V gene, CDR1 is KGHSH and CDR2 is LQKENI.